This record looks at one TCR beta chain sequence and its context. Sequenced material consisted of expressed TCRB transcripts (all of the isolated RNA was reverse transcribed). This table comes from immunoSEQ multiplex PCR, and its TCRdb copy is limited to in-frame clones, with some not included. This table holds under 400,000 clones, roughly 12% found once. V lost 1 base to trimming and J lost 6 bases; unmatched junction nucleotides: 4. The CDR3 is 14 amino acids. Per germline, CDR1 LGHNT and CDR2 FRNRAP. Donors contributed one heparinised blood draw apiece, averaging approximately 0.12 L. The data stem from a study of beta chain features in type 1 diabetes.

The chain employs TRBV12-5 and TRBJ2-3; 7 nucleotides match TRBD1. The source is a man aged 18-30 years in good health. Input material: naive CD4+ T cells from blood. This CDR3 is CASGLGQGDDTQYF. CDR3 nucleotide sequence: TGTGCTAGTGGTTTGGGACAGGGAGACGATACGCAGTATTTT.